This T cell receptor (beta chain) was recovered during a study of cytomegalovirus exposure and HLA in healthy donors. To note about this clone: As yet, its antigen is unknown.

The primer mix had 60 Vbeta and 13 Jbeta primers. Assay: immunoSEQ multiplex PCR; the TCRdb copy retains only in-frame clones and omits some. The data show fewer than 250,000 clones, 79% seen once. Study results and caveats: According to reports, the classifier identified cytomegalovirus status with high specificity and sensitivity. According to an earlier analysis, most TCR beta V segments yielded productive rearrangements about 87% or about 30% of the time. The study dropped some indistinguishable V segments, TRBV6-2 and TRBV6-3 among them. Follow-up analysis later connected one missense variant in DCLRE1C with trimming of TCR beta V- and J-genes.

J lost 7 bases, V lost 4 bases, and 13 bases had no gene match. The germline CDR1 and CDR2 sequences are SGDLS and YYNGEE. This CDR3 comprises 18 residues. Sequencing used PBMCs. The chain has TRBV9 and TRBJ2-1, with TRBD2 matching 14 bases. This clonotype originated in a male donor in good health and CMV-seropositive. For the CDR3, the DNA is TGTGCCAGCAGCTTGACTAGCGGGAGGGCCGGGGTGAAGAATGAGCAGTTCTTC. It codes for CASSLTSGRAGVKNEQFF.